One sample yielded the 6 T cell receptor beta chains listed below, sequenced in a study of control samples from healthy donors and cancer patients. Here immunoSEQ multiplex PCR was the method, and the copy in TCRdb shows in-frame clones only, minus some. The sample holds some 100,000 clones; about 88% are singletons and the top ten take about 20%. Sequencing was performed on blood. These receptor sequences come from a woman between 50 and 59 years old in good health.

The chain recombines TRBV29-1 with TRBJ2-1; TRBD2 matches at 8 bases. The CDR3 runs 14 residues. Germline CDR1 reads SQVTM; CDR2 reads ANQGSEA. The J segment lost 6 bases and the V segment lost 4 bases, leaving 8 bases of the junction unmatched. CDR3 DNA sequence: TGCAGCGTTGTAAGGTTCGGGAGGGCCAATGAGCAGTTCTTC. Translated, it gives CSVVRFGRANEQFF.

This clone was detected only a few times. V and J are TRBV4-3 and TRBJ1-5; D not resolved. The CDR3 length is 15 residues. V lost 2 bases to trimming and J lost 0 bases, with 8 bases between them. Germline CDR1 LGHNA, CDR2 YSLEER. CDR3 sequence: CASSQIPDSNQPQHF. The DNA for the CDR3 is TGCGCCAGCAGCCAAATCCCGGATAGCAATCAGCCCCAGCATTTT.

The J gene is TRBJ1-6, the V gene TRBV2; D might be TRBD1 (5 bases). There are 16 residues in the CDR3. V lost 6 bases and J 6 bases, leaving 18 bases between the germline ends. Germline V CDR1 and CDR2: SNHLY, FYNNEI. CDR3 in amino acids: CASRVEGARGNSPLHF. In DNA, the CDR3 is TGTGCCAGCAGGGTCGAGGGTGCGAGGGGTAATTCACCCCTCCACTTT.

The CDR3 region has the DNA TGTGCCAGCAGTTACTCCGGCCTCTATGGCTACACCTTC. Translated, it gives CASSYSGLYGYTF. The rearrangement joins TRBV6-2 or TRBV6-3 to TRBJ1-2; the D is unclear. Germline assignment: CDR1 MNHEY and CDR2 SVGEGT. V was cut by 0 bases and J by 4 bases, with 6 bases left in between. CDR3 length: 13 residues.

The chain has TRBV18 and TRBJ2-1; 8 bases are shared with TRBD2. J was trimmed by 2 bases and V by 4 bases; bases with no gene match: 13. CDR1 and CDR2 (germline): KGHSH, LQKENI. The CDR3 has 18 residues. In nucleotides, the CDR3 is TGTGCCAGCTCACAACGGGCCCCTACTAGCGGACCCTACAATGAGCAGTTCTTC. It specifies CASSQRAPTSGPYNEQFF.

The CDR3 loop reads CASSLVVGTNEQFF. CDR3 sequence (DNA): TGCGCCAGCAGCTTGGTTGTCGGGACCAATGAGCAGTTCTTC. The V call is TRBV5-1, the J call TRBJ2-1; D is tentatively TRBD1 or TRBD2 (5 bases each). Germline CDR1 reads SGHRS; CDR2 reads YFSETQ. This CDR3 comprises 14 residues. The germline V and J ends were trimmed by 0 bases and 6 bases, with 10 bases remaining between them. Full variable domain (remainder filled in from reference TRBV5-1 and TRBJ2-1): KAGVTQTPRYLIKTRGQQVTLSCSPISGHRSVSWYQQTPGQGLQFLFEYFSETQRNKGNFPGRFSGRQFSNSRSEMNVSTLELGDSALYLCASSLVVGTNEQFFGPGTRLTVL.